This T cell receptor (beta chain) was found in a study of cytomegalovirus exposure and HLA in healthy donors. Study conclusions and caveats: Sequence variants that were highly shared formed a cluster that was likely a sequencing artifact. It was in a later analysis that TCR association rates were seen to vary by HLA locus, highest for DRB1 and lowest for HLA-C. Accurate predictions that matched the HLA-A and HLA-B alleles of most subjects were reportedly made from TCR beta sequences.

PCR involved 60 Vbeta and 13 Jbeta primers. Clones were read by immunoSEQ multiplex PCR, and TCRdb kept only the in-frame ones, dropping some. The sample includes around 140,000 clones, 82% seen only once; the top ten take 9% to 10%. Germline assignment: CDR1 MNHEY and CDR2 SVGAGI. The CDR3 sequence is 16 residues long. V lost 2 bases to trimming and J lost 0 bases, with 11 bases between them. In its sample, this clone was seen once. Its specificity is not known. The chain joins TRBV6-5 to TRBJ1-5; D perhaps matches TRBD1 (6 bases). The sequence was collected from a woman aged 55-70 years in good health and CMV-seropositive. The source material was PBMCs. The CDR3 nucleotides read TGTGCCAGCAGTTACATGGCAGGGGATAGCAATCAGCCCCAGCATTTT. This codes for CASSYMAGDSNQPQHF.